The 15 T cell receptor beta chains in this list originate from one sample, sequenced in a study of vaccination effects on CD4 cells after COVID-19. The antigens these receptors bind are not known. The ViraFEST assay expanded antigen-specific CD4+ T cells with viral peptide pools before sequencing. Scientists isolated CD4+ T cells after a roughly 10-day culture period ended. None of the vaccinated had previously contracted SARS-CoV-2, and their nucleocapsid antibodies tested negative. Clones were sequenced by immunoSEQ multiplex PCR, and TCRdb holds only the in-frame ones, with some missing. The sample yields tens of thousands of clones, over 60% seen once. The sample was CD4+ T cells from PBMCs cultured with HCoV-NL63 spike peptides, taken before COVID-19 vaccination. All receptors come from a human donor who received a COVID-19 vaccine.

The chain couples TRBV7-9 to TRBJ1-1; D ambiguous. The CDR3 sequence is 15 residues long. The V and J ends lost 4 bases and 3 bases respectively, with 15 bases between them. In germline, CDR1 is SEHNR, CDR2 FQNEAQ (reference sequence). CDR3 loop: CASSSSRQRDTEAFF. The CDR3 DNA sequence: TGTGCCAGCAGCTCCTCCCGCCAACGGGACACTGAAGCTTTCTTT.

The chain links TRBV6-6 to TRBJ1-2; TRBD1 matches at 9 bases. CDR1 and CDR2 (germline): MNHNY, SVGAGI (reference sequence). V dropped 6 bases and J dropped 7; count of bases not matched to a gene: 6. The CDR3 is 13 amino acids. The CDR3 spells CASSAGTGFGYTF. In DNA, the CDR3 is TGTGCCAGCAGCGCCGGGACAGGGTTTGGCTACACCTTC.

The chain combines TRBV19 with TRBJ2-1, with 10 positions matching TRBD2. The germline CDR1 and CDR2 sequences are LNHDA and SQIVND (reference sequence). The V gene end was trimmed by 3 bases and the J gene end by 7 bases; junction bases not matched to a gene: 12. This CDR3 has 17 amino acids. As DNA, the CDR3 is TGTGCCAGTAGTATCCCGCTTTTAGCGGGGGGCAAAAATGAGCAGTTCTTC. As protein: CASSIPLLAGGKNEQFF.

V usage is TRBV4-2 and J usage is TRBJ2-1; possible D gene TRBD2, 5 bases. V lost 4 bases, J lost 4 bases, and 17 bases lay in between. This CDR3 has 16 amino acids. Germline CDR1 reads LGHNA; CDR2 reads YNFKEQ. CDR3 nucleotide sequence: TGTGCCAGCAGCCGGACGGACTTCGCCTCTTACAATGAGCAGTTCTTC. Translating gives CASSRTDFASYNEQFF.

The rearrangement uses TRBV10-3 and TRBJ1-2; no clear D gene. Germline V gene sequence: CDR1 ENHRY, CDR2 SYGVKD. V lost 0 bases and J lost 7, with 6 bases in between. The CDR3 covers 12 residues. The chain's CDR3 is CAISESRSGYTF. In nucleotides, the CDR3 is TGTGCCATCAGTGAGTCCAGGTCTGGCTACACCTTC.

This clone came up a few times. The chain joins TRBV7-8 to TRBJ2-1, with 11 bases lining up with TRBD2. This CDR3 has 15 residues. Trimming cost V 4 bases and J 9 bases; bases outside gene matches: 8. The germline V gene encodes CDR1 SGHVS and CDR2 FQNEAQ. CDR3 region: CASSYQIAGGSEQFF. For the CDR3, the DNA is TGTGCCAGCAGCTACCAGATAGCGGGGGGGAGTGAGCAGTTCTTC.

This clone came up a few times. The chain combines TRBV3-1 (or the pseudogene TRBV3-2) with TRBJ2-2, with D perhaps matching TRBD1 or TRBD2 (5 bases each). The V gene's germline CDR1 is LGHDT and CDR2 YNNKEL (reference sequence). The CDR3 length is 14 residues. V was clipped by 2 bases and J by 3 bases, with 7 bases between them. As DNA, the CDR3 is TGTGCCAGCAGCCAATTGGGGGACACCGGGGAGCTGTTTTTT. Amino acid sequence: CASSQLGDTGELFF.

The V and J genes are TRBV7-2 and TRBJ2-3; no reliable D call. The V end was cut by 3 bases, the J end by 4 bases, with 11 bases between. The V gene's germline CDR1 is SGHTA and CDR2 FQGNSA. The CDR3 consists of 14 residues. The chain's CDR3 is CASSFLGSADTQYF. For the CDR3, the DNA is TGTGCCAGCAGCTTTCTGGGTTCTGCAGATACGCAGTATTTT.

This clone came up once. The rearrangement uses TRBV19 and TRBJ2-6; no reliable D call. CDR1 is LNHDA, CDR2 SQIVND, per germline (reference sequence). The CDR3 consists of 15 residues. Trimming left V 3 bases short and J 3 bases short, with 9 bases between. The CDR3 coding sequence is TGTGCCAGTAGTATTAAGGGTGGTGGGGCCAACGTCCTGACTTTC. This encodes CASSIKGGGANVLTF.

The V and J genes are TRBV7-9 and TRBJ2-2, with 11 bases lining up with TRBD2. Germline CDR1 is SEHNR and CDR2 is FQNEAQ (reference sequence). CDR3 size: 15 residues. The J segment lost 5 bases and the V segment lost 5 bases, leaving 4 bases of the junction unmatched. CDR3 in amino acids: CASSPTSGGTGELFF. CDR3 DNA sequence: TGTGCCAGCAGCCCTACTAGCGGGGGTACCGGGGAGCTGTTTTTT. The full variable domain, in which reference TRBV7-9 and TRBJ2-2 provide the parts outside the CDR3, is DTGVSQNPRHKITKRGQNVTFRCDPISEHNRLYWYRQTLGQGPEFLTYFQNEAQLEKSRLLSDRFSAERPKGSFSTLEIQRTEQGDSAMYLCASSPTSGGTGELFFGEGSRLTVL.

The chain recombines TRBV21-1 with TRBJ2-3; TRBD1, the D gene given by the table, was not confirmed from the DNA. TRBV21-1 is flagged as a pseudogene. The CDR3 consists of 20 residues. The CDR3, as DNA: TGTGCCAGCAGCAAGGGGACAGAAGACGTCTTACCGTATAGCACAGATACGCAGTATTTT. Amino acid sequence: CASSKGTEDVLPYSTDTQYF.

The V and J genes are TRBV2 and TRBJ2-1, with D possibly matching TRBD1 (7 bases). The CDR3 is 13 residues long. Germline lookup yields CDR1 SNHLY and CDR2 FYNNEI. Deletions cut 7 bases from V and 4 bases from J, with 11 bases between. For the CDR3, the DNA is TGTGCCAGCACCCAGGGGGGATACAATGAGCAGTTCTTC. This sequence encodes CASTQGGYNEQFF.

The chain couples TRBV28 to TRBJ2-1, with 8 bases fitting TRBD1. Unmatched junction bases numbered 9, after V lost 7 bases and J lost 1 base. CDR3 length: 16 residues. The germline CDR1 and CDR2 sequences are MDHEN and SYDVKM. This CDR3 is CASITGGASSYNEQFF. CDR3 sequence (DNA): TGTGCCAGCATTACAGGGGGTGCCTCATCCTACAATGAGCAGTTCTTC.

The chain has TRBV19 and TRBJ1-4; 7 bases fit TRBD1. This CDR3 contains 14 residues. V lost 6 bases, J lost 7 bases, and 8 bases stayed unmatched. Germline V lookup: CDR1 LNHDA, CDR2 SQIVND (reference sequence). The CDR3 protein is CASSGGQFGEKLFF. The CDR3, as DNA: TGTGCCAGTAGCGGGGGACAGTTTGGTGAAAAACTGTTTTTT.

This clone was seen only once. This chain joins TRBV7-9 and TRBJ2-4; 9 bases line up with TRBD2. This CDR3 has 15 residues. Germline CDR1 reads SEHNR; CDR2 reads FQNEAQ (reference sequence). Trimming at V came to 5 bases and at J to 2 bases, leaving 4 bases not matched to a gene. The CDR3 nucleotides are TGTGCCAGCAGCCCGCGGGGGGGCTCCAAAAACATTCAGTACTTC. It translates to CASSPRGGSKNIQYF.